Below are 22 T cell receptor beta chains sequenced from a single sample in a study of T cell clonality in common variable immunodeficiency. TCRdb keeps only in-frame clones here, not all; method: immunoSEQ multiplex PCR. This set yields over 30,000 clones and no singletons; the top ten hold roughly 4%. Sequenced: peripheral blood mononuclear cells. These receptors came from a person between 18 and 75 years old in good health.

This clone has ten or more counts. With the read ending 3 residues before the CDR3 end, the germline J gene is used to fill in that end. J is TRBJ2-1 and V is TRBV4-1; 11 bases agree with TRBD2. The junction had 9 bases not matched to a gene; V was cut back by 0 bases and J by 8 bases. This CDR3 has 17 amino acids. Germline V gives CDR1 MGHRA, CDR2 YSYEKL. The sequenced CDR3 bases are TGCGCCAGCAGCCAAGACATGCAACTAGCGGGAGTAGATGAG. Amino acids: CASSQDMQLAGVDE. The full CDR3 is CASSQDMQLAGVDEQFF.

At least ten counts were recorded for this clone. The CDR3 goes on 3 residues after the read ends, and that part is filled in from the germline J gene. This chain joins TRBV5-5 and TRBJ2-1; 8 bases match TRBD1. The CDR3 loop spans 15 amino acids. V shed 2 bases, J shed 6 bases, and the junction held 7 bases outside the gene matches. Germline lookup yields CDR1 SGHKS and CDR2 YYEKEE (reference sequence). CDR3 DNA, as far as it was read: TGTGCCAGCAGCTTCTCCAGGGGGCCGATCAATGAG. Protein product: CASSFSRGPINE. The full CDR3 reads CASSFSRGPINEQFF.

In this sample, this clone turned up many times. The CDR3 end is not reached by the read, which stops 3 residues before it; the germline J gene fills it in. V usage is TRBV2 and J usage is TRBJ2-6, with D tentatively TRBD2 (5 bases). CDR3 length: 16 residues. V was trimmed by 0 bases and J by 2 bases, leaving 8 bases between them. Per the germline V gene, CDR1 is SNHLY and CDR2 is FYNNEI. The CDR3 sequence is CASSEARAAGANVLTF. CDR3 DNA (partial): TGTGCCAGCAGTGAAGCGCGGGCCGCTGGGGCCAACGTC.

This clone occurred many times. The read comes to an end 3 residues before the CDR3 does, leaving the germline J gene to fill in the end. This chain links TRBV5-1 with TRBJ2-7; TRBD2 matches at 12 bases. Trimming at V came to 7 bases and at J to 5 bases, leaving 7 bases not matched to a gene. Per germline, CDR1 SGHRS and CDR2 YFSETQ. The CDR3 sequence is 14 residues long. CDR3 bases read: TGCGCCAGCCGAGCAAGGACTAGCGGGGACGAG. Amino acid sequence: CASRARTSGDE. The full CDR3 sequence reads CASRARTSGDEQYF.

This clone was picked up many times. The read stops 3 residues short of the end of the CDR3; the missing end is completed from the germline J gene. The V call is TRBV29-1, the J call TRBJ1-1; weak D call: TRBD1 (5 bases). Germline CDR1 SQVTM, CDR2 ANQGSEA. This CDR3 contains 10 residues. CDR3 bases read: TGCAGCGGATGGACAAACACG. Its protein product is CSGWTNT. The complete CDR3 sequence is CSGWTNTAFF.

There are many counts of this clone. The read stops 3 residues short of the end of the CDR3; the missing end is completed from the germline J gene. The V and J genes are TRBV5-5 and TRBJ1-2; no reliable D call. The CDR3 extends over 15 amino acids. Germline CDR1 SGHKS, CDR2 YYEKEE (reference sequence). V lost 1 base to trimming and J lost 6 bases, with 16 bases between them. The CDR3 loop is CASSLRGREGNGYTF. Partial CDR3 DNA: TGTGCCAGCAGCTTGCGGGGAAGGGAGGGCAATGGC.

In this sample, this clone turned up many times. The missing CDR3 end, 3 residues past where the read stops, is filled in from the germline J gene. The chain uses TRBV7-2 and TRBJ2-3, with a tentative D call TRBD2 (5 bases). The CDR3 covers 15 residues. V dropped 7 bases and J dropped 2 bases, with 16 bases sitting between them. Germline loops: CDR1 SGHTA, CDR2 FQGNSA. CDR3 bases read: TGTGCCAGCAACGAAGCGCTAGCCCCCACAGATACG. As protein: CASNEALAPTDT. The complete CDR3 sequence is CASNEALAPTDTQYF.

This clone is labeled as medium-sized. The CDR3 extends 3 residues past the end of the read, so its final part is completed from the germline J gene. This rearrangement joins TRBV6-1 to TRBJ2-4; D not certain. The CDR3 extends over 17 amino acids. The germline gives CDR1 MNHNS, CDR2 SASEGT. V was shortened by 0 bases and J by 3 bases, with 15 bases between the two germline ends. CDR3 sequence: CASSEALKGYGKNIQYF. The sequenced CDR3 bases are TGTGCCAGCAGTGAAGCGCTGAAAGGGTACGGCAAAAACATT.

There are many counts of this clone. The read comes to an end 3 residues before the CDR3 does, leaving the germline J gene to fill in the end. The chain recombines TRBV2 with TRBJ2-5; tentatively, D is TRBD1 (6 bases). Germline V gene sequence: CDR1 SNHLY, CDR2 FYNNEI. V lost 6 bases, J lost 4 bases, and 18 bases lay in between. The CDR3 is 15 residues long. The DNA read from the CDR3 is TGTGCCAGCAGCCTCCTAATAGGGGGTGGAGAGACC. This codes for CASSLLIGGGET. The whole CDR3 is CASSLLIGGGETQYF.

This clone was counted ten times or more. The DNA read from the CDR3 is TGTGCCAGTAATGAGGGGACTTACTCCTACGAG. Protein sequence: CASNEGTYSYE. The CDR3, in full, reads CASNEGTYSYEQYF. This chain joins TRBV19 and TRBJ2-7; tentative D call: TRBD2 (6 bases). The missing CDR3 end, 3 residues past where the read stops, is filled in from the germline J gene. V was cut by 7 bases and J by 0 bases, with 13 bases left in between. CDR3 length: 14 residues. Germline values: CDR1 LNHDA, CDR2 SQIVND (reference sequence).

This clone appeared many times. The CDR3 end lies 3 residues beyond the end of the read and is filled in from the germline J gene. The chain is built from TRBV5-1 and TRBJ2-5; D is perhaps TRBD1 (5 bases). The germline V and J ends were trimmed by 6 bases and 2 bases, with 20 bases remaining between them. This CDR3 is built from 16 residues. Germline CDR1 SGHRS, CDR2 YFSETQ. The CDR3 DNA, read in part, is TGCGCCAGCACCTCGACAGATCATAACTTACAAGAGACC. Residues: CASTSTDHNLQET. The whole CDR3 sequence reads CASTSTDHNLQETQYF.

This clone came up many times. The read ends 3 residues early relative to the CDR3; the germline J gene fills the gap. The chain couples TRBV11-2 to TRBJ2-5; tentative D call: TRBD1 (5 bases). The CDR3 consists of 12 residues. Trimming took 1 base from V and 7 from J, leaving 7 bases between them. From germline, CDR1 is SGHAT and CDR2 FQNNGV. CDR3 bases read: TGTGCCAGCAGCTTAGCAAGGGGGACC. As protein: CASSLARGT. The CDR3 in full is CASSLARGTQYF.

In this sample, this clone turned up many times. The CDR3 goes on 3 residues after the read ends, and that part is filled in from the germline J gene. The genes are TRBV7-2 and TRBJ1-2; D is perhaps TRBD1 (6 bases). The CDR3 spans 14 residues. The germline V gene has CDR1 SGHTA and CDR2 FQGNSA. With 5 bases removed from V and 4 bases from J, the gap between germline ends came to 14 bases. Incomplete CDR3 DNA: TGTGCCAGCAGCCCTTCACAGGGTTCCTATGGC. Its protein product is CASSPSQGSYG. The whole CDR3 sequence is CASSPSQGSYGYTF.

This clone has at least ten counts. One end of the junction does not line up with germline, which may come from a read error. The CDR3 is cut off 3 residues early in the read; its end comes from the germline J gene. This chain joins TRBV4-2 and TRBJ2-1; 9 nucleotides align to TRBD2. Germline CDR1 and CDR2: LGHNA and YNFKEQ. The CDR3 sequence is 17 residues long. The CDR3 here is CASSQEKASGAYNEQFF. Partial CDR3 DNA: TGCGCCAGCAGCCAAGAAAAGGCTAGCGGGGCCTACAATGAG.

This clone showed up many times. The read comes to an end 3 residues before the CDR3 does, leaving the germline J gene to fill in the end. The chain recombines TRBV4-1 with TRBJ1-5; unclear D gene. Germline assignment: CDR1 MGHRA and CDR2 YSYEKL. The CDR3 is made up of 14 amino acids. The V end was cut by 0 bases, the J end by 3 bases, with 6 bases between. The CDR3 bases that were read are TGCGCCAGCAGCCAAGAGGGCGTCAATCAGCCC. Amino acid sequence: CASSQEGVNQP. The entire CDR3 is CASSQEGVNQPQHF.

This clone was found many times. Coverage ceases 3 residues before the CDR3 finishes, and the germline J gene fills in the end. The chain employs TRBV19 and TRBJ2-7; maybe TRBD1 (6 bases). Trimming stripped 5 bases from V and 0 bases from J, with 20 bases between. Per the germline V gene, CDR1 is LNHDA and CDR2 is SQIVND (reference sequence). The CDR3 runs to 17 residues. CDR3 bases read: TGTGCCAGTAGTTACCGAGGTGGGACACTATACTCCTACGAG. Translation gives CASSYRGGTLYSYE. The full-length CDR3 reads as CASSYRGGTLYSYEQYF.

This clone was counted many times. With the read ending 3 residues before the CDR3 end, the germline J gene is used to fill in that end. The V call is TRBV11-3, the J call TRBJ1-6; D not certain. Germline V gives CDR1 SGHNT, CDR2 YENEEA. The CDR3 covers 13 residues. Trimming removed 3 bases at V and 4 bases at J, with 4 bases between. The part of the CDR3 DNA that was read is TGTGCCAGCAGCTTCGGGTATAATTCACCC. Amino acids: CASSFGYNSP. The CDR3, in full, reads CASSFGYNSPLHF.

This clone appeared a few times. The read stops 3 residues short of the end of the CDR3; the missing end is completed from the germline J gene. The chain links TRBV18 to TRBJ1-1; D not certain. V was clipped by 1 base and J by 3 bases, with 6 bases between them. The germline V gene encodes CDR1 KGHSH and CDR2 LQKENI. The CDR3 has 13 residues. The DNA read from the CDR3 is TGTGCCAGCTCACCACAATCGGACACTGAA. Translation gives CASSPQSDTE. The CDR3 as a whole reads CASSPQSDTEAFF. The full variable domain, its missing parts supplied by reference TRBV18 and TRBJ1-1, is NAGVMQNPRHLVRRRGQEARLRCSPMKGHSHVYWYRQLPEEGLKFMVYLQKENIIDESGMPKERFSAEFPKEGPSILRIQQVVRGDSAAYFCASSPQSDTEAFFGQGTRLTVV.

Comments on this clone: Read coverage stops 3 residues before the CDR3 terminus; the germline J gene supplies the remainder. J is TRBJ1-2 and V is TRBV2; D is unclear. CDR1 is SNHLY and CDR2 is FYNNEI in the germline V gene. This CDR3 is built from 16 residues. The CDR3 protein is CASSEARPVHTDTYTF. The CDR3 DNA, read in part, is TGTGCCAGCAGTGAAGCTAGACCGGTGCACACAGATACC.

This clone was seen at least ten times. Coverage ceases 3 residues before the CDR3 finishes, and the germline J gene fills in the end. The V gene is TRBV7-9, the J gene TRBJ2-3; D uncertain. Germline lookup yields CDR1 SEHNR and CDR2 FQNEAQ (reference sequence). The V end was cut by 5 bases, the J end by 5 bases, with 11 bases between. This CDR3 has 13 amino acids. CDR3 sequence: CASSTSNRDTQYF. Partial CDR3 DNA: TGTGCCAGCAGCACCTCTAACCGAGATACG.

This clone was seen ten or more times. CDR3 sequence: CASSRGLQETQYF. Incomplete CDR3 DNA: TGTGCCAGCTCCAGGGGTCTTCAAGAGACC. The J gene is TRBJ2-5, the V gene TRBV2; TRBD1 might be the D (6 bases). The read ends 3 residues shy of where the CDR3 ends; the end is completed using the germline J gene. This CDR3 has 13 amino acids. The V gene lost 8 bases and the J gene lost 2 bases, with 12 bases spanning the gap. CDR1 and CDR2 from the germline V gene are SNHLY and FYNNEI.

This clone was seen only a few times. The read ends 3 residues shy of where the CDR3 ends; the end is completed using the germline J gene. The gene calls are TRBV7-2 and TRBJ1-4; possibly TRBD1 for D (5 bases). The germline V gene has CDR1 SGHTA and CDR2 FQGNSA. The CDR3 runs to 15 residues. CDR3 DNA, as far as it was read: TGTGCCAGCAGCCTAGGACCCTCTGGGGCCAACGTA. It specifies CASSLGPSGANV. The whole CDR3 sequence reads CASSLGPSGANVLFF.